These T cell receptor beta chains were read from a single sample in a study of immune evolution from preneoplasia to lung adenocarcinoma. Produced via immunoSEQ multiplex PCR; TCRdb's table is partial and in-frame only. The data show approximately 4,900 clones, around four fifths seen once. Material: FFPE normal lung tissue adjacent to the tumor. The receptors shown here come from a person over 45 with lung adenocarcinoma. The CDR3 runs from the conserved cysteine through the conserved F or W. A D gene is named only where the DNA matches it firmly. Only part of the rows carry a size: once, few, many, or a class if the clone is expanded.

v_call	d_call	j_call	clone_size	cdr3_nt	cdr3_aa
TRBV13	NA	TRBJ2-1	few	TGTGCCAGCAGCTTAGGTCTAGGATACAATGAGCAGTTCTTC	CASSLGLGYNEQFF
TRBV5-4	TRBD2	TRBJ2-3	NA	TGTGCCAGCAGCTCTCCGACTAGCGGGTTCGCAGATACGCAGTATTTT	CASSSPTSGFADTQYF
TRBV2	TRBD1	TRBJ2-7	once	TGTGCCAGCCTCGGGACAGAAGATTCCTACGAGCAGTACTTC	CASLGTEDSYEQYF
TRBV15	TRBD2	TRBJ2-2	NA	TGTGCCACGGGGCGACTAGCGGGAGGTTCTGGGGAGCTGTTTTTT	CATGRLAGGSGELFF
TRBV7-9	NA	TRBJ1-2	NA	TGTGCCAGCAGCTCGCCGACAGGTGGTAACTATGGCTACACCTTC	CASSSPTGGNYGYTF
TRBV29-1	TRBD1	TRBJ1-2	NA	TGCAGCGTTGACGGGACAGGGGGATCTGGCTACACCTTC	CSVDGTGGSGYTF
TRBV29-1	NA	TRBJ2-3	NA	TGCAGCGTTCGGGACGCAGGCATGGATACGCAGTATTTT	CSVRDAGMDTQYF
TRBV5-4	TRBD1	TRBJ1-2	NA	TGTGCCAGCAAGCAGGGGGACCAGGGTATCTATGGCTACACCTTC	CASKQGDQGIYGYTF
TRBV11-3	TRBD1	TRBJ2-1	NA	TGTGCCAGCAGCTCCCGGACAGGTTGGCCAAGAGAGCAGTTCTTC	CASSSRTGWPREQFF
TRBV7-9	NA	TRBJ2-7	NA	TGTGCCAGCAGCTTAGTCGGTGCGGGACAATTATTCGAGCAGTACTTC	CASSLVGAGQLFEQYF
TRBV7-9	NA	TRBJ2-2	NA	TGTGCCAGCAGCCCCGGAAGCTCCGGGGAGCTGTTTTTT	CASSPGSSGELFF